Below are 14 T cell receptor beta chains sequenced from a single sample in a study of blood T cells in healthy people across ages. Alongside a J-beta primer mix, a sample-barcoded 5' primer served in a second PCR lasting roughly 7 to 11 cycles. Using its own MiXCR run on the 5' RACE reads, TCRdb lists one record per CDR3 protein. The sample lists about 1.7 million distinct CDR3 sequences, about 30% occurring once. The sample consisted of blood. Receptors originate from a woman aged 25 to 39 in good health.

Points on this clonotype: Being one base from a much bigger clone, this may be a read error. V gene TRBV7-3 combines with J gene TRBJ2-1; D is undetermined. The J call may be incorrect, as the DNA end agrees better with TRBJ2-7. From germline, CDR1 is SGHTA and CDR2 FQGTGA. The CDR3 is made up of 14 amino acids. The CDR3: CASSALEPHNEQYF. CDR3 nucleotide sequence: TGTGCCAGCAGCGCCCTGGAGCCCCACAATGAGCAGTACTTC.

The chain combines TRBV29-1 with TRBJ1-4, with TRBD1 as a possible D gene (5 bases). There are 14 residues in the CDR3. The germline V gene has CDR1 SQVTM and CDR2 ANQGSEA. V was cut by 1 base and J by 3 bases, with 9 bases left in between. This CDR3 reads CSVEVGVANEKLFF. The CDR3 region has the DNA TGCAGCGTTGAAGTAGGGGTGGCTAATGAAAAACTGTTTTTT.

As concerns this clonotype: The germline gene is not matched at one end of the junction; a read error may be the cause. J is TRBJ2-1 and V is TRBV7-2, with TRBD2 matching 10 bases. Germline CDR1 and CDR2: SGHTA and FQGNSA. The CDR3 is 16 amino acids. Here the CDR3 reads CASSLAWGLATNEQFF. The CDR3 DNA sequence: TGTGCTAGCAGCTTAGCGTGGGGACTAGCGACCAATGAGCAGTTCTTC.

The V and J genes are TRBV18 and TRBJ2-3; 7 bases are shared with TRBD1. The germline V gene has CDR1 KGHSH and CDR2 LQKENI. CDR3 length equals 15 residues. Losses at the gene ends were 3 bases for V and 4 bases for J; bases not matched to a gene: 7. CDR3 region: CASSPTGTSADTQYF. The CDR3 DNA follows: TGTGCCAGCTCACCGACAGGGACGTCGGCAGATACGCAGTATTTT.

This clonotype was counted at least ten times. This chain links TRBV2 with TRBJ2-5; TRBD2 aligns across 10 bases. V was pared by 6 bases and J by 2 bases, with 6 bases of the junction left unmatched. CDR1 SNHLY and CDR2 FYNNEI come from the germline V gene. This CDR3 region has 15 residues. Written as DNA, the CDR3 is TGTGCCAGCAGCAGGCTAGCGGGGGCTCAAGAGACCCAGTACTTC. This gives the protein CASSRLAGAQETQYF.

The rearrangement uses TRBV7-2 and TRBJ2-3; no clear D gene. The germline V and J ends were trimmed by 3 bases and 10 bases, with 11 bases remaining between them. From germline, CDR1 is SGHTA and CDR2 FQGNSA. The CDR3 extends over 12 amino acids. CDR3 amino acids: CASSLAGSAQYF. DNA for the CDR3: TGTGCCAGCAGCTTGGCCGGTTCAGCGCAGTATTTT.

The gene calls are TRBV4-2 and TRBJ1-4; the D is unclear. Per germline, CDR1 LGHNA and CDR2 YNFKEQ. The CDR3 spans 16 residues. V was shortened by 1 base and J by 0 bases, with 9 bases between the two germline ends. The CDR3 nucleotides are TGTGCCAGCAGCCAAGCATTAGGTGCAACTAATGAAAAACTGTTTTTT. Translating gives CASSQALGATNEKLFF.

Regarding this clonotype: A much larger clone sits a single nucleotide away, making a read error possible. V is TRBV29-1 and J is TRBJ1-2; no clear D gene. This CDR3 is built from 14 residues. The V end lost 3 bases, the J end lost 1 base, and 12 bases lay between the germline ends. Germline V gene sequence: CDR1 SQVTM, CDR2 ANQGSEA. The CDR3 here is CSVDRAGSNYGYTF. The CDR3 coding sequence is TGCAGCGTTGACCGGGCGGGAAGTAACTATGGCTACACCTTC.

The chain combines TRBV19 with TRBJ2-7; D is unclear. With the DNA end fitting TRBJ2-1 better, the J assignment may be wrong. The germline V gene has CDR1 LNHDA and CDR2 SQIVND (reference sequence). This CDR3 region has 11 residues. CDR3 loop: CASSMGPGQFF. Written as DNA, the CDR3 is TGTGCCAGTAGTATGGGTCCGGGGCAGTTCTTC.

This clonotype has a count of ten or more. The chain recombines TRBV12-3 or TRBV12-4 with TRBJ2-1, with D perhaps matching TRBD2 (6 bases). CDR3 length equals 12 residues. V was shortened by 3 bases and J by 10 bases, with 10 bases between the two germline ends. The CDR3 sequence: CASSLSGVEQFF. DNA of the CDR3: TGTGCCAGCAGTTTGTCGGGGGTCGAGCAGTTCTTC.

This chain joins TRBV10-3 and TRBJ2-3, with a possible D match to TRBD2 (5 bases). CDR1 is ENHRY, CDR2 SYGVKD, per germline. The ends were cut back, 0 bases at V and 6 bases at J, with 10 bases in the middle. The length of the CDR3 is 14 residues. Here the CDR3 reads CAISESEAGDTQYF. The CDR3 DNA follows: TGTGCCATCAGTGAGTCGGAGGCTGGCGATACGCAGTATTTT.

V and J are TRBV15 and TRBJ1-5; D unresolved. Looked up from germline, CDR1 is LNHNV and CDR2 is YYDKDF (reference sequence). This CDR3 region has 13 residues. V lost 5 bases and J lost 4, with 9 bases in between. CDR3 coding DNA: TGTGCCACCAGCCACATGGTAAATCAGCCCCAGCATTTT. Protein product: CATSHMVNQPQHF.

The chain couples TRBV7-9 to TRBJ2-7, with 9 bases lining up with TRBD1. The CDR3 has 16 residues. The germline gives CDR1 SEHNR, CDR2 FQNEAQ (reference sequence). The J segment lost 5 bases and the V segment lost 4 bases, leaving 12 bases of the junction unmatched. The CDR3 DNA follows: TGTGCCAGCAGCTCTAAGGCCGACAGGGGGGGCCACGAGCAGTACTTC. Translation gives CASSSKADRGGHEQYF. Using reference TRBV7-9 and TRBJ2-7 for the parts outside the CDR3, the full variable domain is DTGVSQNPRHKITKRGQNVTFRCDPISEHNRLYWYRQTLGQGPEFLTYFQNEAQLEKSRLLSDRFSAERPKGSFSTLEIQRTEQGDSAMYLCASSSKADRGGHEQYFGPGTRLTVT.

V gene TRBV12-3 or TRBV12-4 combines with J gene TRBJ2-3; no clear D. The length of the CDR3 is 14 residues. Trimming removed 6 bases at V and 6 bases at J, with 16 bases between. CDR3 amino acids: CASSFGPNSDTQYF. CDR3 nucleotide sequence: TGTGCCAGCAGCTTCGGGCCCAACAGCGATACGCAGTATTTT.